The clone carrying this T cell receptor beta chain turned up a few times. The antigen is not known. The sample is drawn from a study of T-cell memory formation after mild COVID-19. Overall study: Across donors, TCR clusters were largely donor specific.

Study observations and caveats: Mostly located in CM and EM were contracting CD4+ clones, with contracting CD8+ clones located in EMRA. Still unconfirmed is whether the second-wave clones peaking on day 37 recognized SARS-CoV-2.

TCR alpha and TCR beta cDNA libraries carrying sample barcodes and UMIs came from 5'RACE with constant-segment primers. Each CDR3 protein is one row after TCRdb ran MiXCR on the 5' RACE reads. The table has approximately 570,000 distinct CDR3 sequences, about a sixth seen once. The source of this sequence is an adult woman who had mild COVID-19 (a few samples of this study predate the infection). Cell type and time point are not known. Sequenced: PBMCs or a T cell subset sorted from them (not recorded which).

CDR3 DNA: TGCAGCGTTGACATGGGGGTGGGGTTTCGAGATACGCAGTATTTT. This translates into CSVDMGVGFRDTQYF. The chain combines TRBV29-1 with TRBJ2-3, with D perhaps matching TRBD1 or TRBD2 (5 bases each). From germline, CDR1 is SQVTM and CDR2 ANQGSEA. The CDR3 covers 15 residues. V was pared by 3 bases and J by 5 bases, with 18 bases between.